These 4 T cell receptor beta chains originate from one sample sequenced in a study of PD-1 blockade in classical Hodgkin lymphoma. Every patient experienced relapse after autologous stem cell transplantation, and brentuximab vedotin exposure varied. Data came from immunoSEQ multiplex PCR; TCRdb stores just in-frame clones and leaves some out. The profile shows roughly 40,000 clones, around two thirds of them singletons. The sequenced sample was peripheral blood mononuclear cells (PBMCs), obtained at baseline. The receptor source for this set is a human donor with classical Hodgkin lymphoma.

The genes are TRBV5-1 and TRBJ1-1, with D tentatively TRBD1 (5 bases). The CDR3 has 14 amino acids. Trimming took 0 bases from V and 7 from J, leaving 13 bases between them. The germline V gene has CDR1 SGHRS and CDR2 YFSETQ. DNA of the CDR3: TGCGCCAGCAGCTTGGCTTGGGGCGGCGATGAAGCTTTCTTT. Protein product: CASSLAWGGDEAFF.

V usage is TRBV7-3 and J usage is TRBJ1-1; maybe TRBD1 (5 bases). The germline V gene has CDR1 SGHTA and CDR2 FQGTGA. V dropped 6 bases and J dropped 5 bases, with 13 bases sitting between them. There are 13 residues in the CDR3. The CDR3: CASSTQEGTEAFF. In nucleotides, the CDR3 is TGTGCCAGCAGTACACAAGAGGGGACTGAAGCTTTCTTT.

The chain has TRBV5-1 and TRBJ2-7; 7 bases match TRBD1. CDR3 length: 15 amino acids. After removal of 0 bases from V and 2 bases from J, the junction contained 5 bases not matched to a gene. CDR1 and CDR2 (germline): SGHRS, YFSETQ. The CDR3 coding sequence is TGCGCCAGCAGCTTGGTCGGGACAGTTGCCTACGAGCAGTACTTC. As protein: CASSLVGTVAYEQYF.

The J gene is TRBJ1-5, the V gene TRBV18; 9 positions match TRBD1. Germline V gene lookup returns CDR1 KGHSH and CDR2 LQKENI. V dropped 4 bases and J dropped 0; count of bases not matched to a gene: 4. The length of the CDR3 is 16 residues. The CDR3 is CASSLDRGFSNQPQHF. CDR3 bases: TGTGCCAGCTCACTGGACAGGGGTTTTAGCAATCAGCCCCAGCATTTT. The whole variable domain, filled in from reference TRBV18 and TRBJ1-5, reads NAGVMQNPRHLVRRRGQEARLRCSPMKGHSHVYWYRQLPEEGLKFMVYLQKENIIDESGMPKERFSAEFPKEGPSILRIQQVVRGDSAAYFCASSLDRGFSNQPQHFGDGTRLSIL.